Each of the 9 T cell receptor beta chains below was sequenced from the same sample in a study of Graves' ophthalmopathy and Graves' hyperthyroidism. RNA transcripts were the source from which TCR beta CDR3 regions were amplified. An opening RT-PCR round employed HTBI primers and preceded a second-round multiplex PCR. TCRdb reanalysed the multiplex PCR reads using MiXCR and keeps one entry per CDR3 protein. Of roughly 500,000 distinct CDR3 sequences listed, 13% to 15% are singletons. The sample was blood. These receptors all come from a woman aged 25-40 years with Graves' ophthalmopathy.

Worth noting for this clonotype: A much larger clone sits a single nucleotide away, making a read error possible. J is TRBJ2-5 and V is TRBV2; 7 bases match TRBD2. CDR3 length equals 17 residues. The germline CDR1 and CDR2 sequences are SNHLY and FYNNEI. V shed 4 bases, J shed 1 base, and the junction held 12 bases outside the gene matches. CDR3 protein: CASSGDWREGLQETQYF. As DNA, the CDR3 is TGTGCCAGCAGTGGAGATTGGAGGGAGGGCCTCCAAGAGACCCAGTACTTC.

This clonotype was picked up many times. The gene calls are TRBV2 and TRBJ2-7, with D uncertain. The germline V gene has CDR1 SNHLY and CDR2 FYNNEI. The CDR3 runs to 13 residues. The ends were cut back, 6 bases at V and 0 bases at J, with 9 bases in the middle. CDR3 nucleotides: TGTGCCAGCAGAGGCAGTTACTCCTACGAGCAGTACTTC. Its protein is CASRGSYSYEQYF.

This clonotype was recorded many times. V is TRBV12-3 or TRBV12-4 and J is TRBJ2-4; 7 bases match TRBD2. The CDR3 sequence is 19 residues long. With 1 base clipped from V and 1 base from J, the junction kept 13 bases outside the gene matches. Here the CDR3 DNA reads TGTGCCAGCAGTTTAGGAGGACTAGTTGGTCGGGAGGCCAAAAACATTCAGTACTTC. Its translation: CASSLGGLVGREAKNIQYF.

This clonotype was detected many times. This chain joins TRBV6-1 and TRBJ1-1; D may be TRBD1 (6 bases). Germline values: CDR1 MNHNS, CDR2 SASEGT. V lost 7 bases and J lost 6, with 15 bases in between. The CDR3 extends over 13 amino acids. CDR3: CASNHRERAEAFF. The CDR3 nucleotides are TGTGCCAGCAATCACAGGGAGAGAGCTGAAGCTTTCTTT.

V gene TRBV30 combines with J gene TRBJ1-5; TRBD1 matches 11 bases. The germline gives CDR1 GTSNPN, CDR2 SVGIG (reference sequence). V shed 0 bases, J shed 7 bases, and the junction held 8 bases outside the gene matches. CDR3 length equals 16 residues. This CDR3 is CAWSVRGQGAGQPQHF. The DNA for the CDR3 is TGTGCCTGGAGTGTACGAGGACAGGGGGCCGGGCAGCCCCAGCATTTT.

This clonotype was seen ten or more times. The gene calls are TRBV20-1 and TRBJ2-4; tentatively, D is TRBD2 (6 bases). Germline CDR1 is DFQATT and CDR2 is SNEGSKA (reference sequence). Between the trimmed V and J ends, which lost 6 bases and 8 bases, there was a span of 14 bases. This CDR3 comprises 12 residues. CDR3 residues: CSAMLGRDIQYF. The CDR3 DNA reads TGCAGTGCCATGCTCGGGAGAGACATTCAGTACTTC.

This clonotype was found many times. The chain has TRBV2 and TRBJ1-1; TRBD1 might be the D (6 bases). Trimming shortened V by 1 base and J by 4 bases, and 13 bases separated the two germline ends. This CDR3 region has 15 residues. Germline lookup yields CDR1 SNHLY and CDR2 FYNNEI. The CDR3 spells CASSEEAGVTTEAFF. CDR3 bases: TGTGCCAGCAGTGAAGAGGCAGGGGTTACCACTGAAGCTTTCTTT. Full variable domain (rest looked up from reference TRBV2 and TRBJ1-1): EPEVTQTPSHQVTQMGQEVILRCVPISNHLYFYWYRQILGQKVEFLVSFYNNEISEKSEIFDDQFSVERPDGSNFTLKIRSTKLEDSAMYFCASSEEAGVTTEAFFGQGTRLTVV.

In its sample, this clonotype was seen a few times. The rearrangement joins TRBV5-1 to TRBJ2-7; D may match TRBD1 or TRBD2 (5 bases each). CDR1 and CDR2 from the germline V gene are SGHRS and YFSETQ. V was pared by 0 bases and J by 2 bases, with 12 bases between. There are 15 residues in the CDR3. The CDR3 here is CASSLGGAETYEQYF. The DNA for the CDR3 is TGCGCCAGCAGCTTGGGAGGGGCAGAAACCTACGAGCAGTACTTC.

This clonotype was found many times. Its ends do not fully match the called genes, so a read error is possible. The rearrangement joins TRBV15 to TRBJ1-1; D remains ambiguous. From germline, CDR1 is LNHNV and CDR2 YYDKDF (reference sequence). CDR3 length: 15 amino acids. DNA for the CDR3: TGTGCCACCAGCAGAGATCGGGGATTGGGCACTGAAGCTTCCTTT. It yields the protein CATSRDRGLGTEASF. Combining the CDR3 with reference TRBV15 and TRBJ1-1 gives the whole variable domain DAMVIQNPRYQVTQFGKPVTLSCSQTLNHNVMYWYQQKSSQAPKLLFHYYDKDFNNEADTPDNFQSRRPNTSFCFLDIRSPGLGDTAMYLCATSRDRGLGTEASFGQGTRLTVV.